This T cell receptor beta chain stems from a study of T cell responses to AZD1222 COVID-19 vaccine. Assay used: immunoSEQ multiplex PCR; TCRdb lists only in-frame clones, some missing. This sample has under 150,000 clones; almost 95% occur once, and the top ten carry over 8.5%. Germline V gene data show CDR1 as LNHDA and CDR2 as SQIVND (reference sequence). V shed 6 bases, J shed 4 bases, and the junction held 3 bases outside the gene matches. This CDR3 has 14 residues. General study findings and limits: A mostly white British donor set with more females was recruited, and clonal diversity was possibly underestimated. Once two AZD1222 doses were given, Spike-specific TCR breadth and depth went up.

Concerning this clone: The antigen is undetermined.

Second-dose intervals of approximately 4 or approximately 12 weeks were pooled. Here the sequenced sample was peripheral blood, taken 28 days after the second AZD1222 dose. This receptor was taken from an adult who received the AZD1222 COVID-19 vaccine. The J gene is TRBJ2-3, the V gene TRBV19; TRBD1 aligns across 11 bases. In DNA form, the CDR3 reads TGTGCCAGTAGGGACAGGGGGCGAGCAGATACGCAGTATTTT. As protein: CASRDRGRADTQYF.